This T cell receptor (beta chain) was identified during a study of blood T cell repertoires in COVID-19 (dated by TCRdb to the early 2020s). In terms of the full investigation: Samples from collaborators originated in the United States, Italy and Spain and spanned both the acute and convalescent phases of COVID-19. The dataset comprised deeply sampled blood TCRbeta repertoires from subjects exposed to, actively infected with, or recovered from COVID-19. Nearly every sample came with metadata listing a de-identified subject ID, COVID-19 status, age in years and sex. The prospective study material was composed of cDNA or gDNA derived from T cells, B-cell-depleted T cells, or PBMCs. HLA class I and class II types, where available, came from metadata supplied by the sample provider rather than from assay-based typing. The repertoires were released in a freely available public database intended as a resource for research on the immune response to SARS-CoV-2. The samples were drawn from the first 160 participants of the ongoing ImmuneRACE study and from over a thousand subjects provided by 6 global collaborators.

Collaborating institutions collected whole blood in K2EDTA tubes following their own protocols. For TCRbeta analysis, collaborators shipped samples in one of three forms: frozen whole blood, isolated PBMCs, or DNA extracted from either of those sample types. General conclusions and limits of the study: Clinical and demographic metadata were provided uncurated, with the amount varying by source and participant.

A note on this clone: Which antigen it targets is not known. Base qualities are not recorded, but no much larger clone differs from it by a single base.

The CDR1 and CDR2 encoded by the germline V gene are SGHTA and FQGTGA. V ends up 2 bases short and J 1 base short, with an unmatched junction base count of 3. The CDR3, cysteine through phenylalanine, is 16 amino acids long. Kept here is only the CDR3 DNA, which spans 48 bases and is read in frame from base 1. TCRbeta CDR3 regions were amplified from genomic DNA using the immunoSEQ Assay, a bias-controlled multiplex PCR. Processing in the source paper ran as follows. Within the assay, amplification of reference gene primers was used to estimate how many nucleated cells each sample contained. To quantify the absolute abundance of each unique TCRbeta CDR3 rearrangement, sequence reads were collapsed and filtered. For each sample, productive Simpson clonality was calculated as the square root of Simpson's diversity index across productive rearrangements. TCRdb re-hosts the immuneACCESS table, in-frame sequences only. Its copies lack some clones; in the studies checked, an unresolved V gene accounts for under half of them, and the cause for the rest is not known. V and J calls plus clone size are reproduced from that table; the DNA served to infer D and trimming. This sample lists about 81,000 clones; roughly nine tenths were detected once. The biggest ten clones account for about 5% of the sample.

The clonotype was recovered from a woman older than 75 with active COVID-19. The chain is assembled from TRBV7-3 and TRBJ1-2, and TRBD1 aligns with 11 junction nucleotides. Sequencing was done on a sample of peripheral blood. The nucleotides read TGTGCCAGCAGCTTAGGACAGGGGGCAAGTAACTATGGCTACACCTTC. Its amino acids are CASSLGQGASNYGYTF.